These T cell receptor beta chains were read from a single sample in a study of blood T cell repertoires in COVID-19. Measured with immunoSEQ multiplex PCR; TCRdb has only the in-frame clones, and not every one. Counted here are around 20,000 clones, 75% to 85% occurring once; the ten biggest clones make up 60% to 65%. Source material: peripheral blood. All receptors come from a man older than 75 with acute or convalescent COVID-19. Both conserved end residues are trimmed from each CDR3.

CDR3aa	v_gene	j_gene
ASSYDRVNEKLF	TRBV5-6	TRBJ1-4
ASSPPGTTGTEAF	TRBV28	TRBJ1-1
ASSLSSPLSGNTIY	TRBV7-3	TRBJ1-3
ASSSSGSNQPQH	TRBV11-2	TRBJ1-5
ASSLDRART	TRBV7-2	TRBJ1-2
ASSLEAGASGDPQETQY	TRBV5-1	TRBJ2-5
ASSLHGGVWETQY	TRBV7-2	TRBJ2-5
ATSRDLSYEQY	TRBV15	TRBJ2-7
ASSLAQGLEQY	TRBV7-2	TRBJ2-7
ASSEQGGRTKNIQY	TRBV6-1	TRBJ2-4
ASRAPGQGNQPQH	TRBV19	TRBJ1-5
ASSFTRQGPEAF	TRBV7-2	TRBJ1-1
ASSYSGTEYNQPQH	TRBV6-6	TRBJ1-5
ASSSTENYGYT	TRBV19	TRBJ1-2
ASSLQDSYEQY	TRBV5-1	TRBJ2-7